The clone carrying this TCR beta chain has more than one count but fewer than ten. Antigen: not known. One entry per CDR3 protein, called by TCRdb with MiXCR from the 5' RACE reads. The repertoire holds 100,000 to 150,000 distinct CDR3 sequences, with over 12% as singletons. Germline-derived CDR1 and CDR2 are SGHDT and YYEEEE. The J segment lost 10 bases and the V segment lost 4 bases, leaving 12 bases of the junction unmatched. The CDR3 covers 15 residues. The data belong to a study of T cells after yellow fever vaccination. Overall study context: The authors prepared low-cell-number fractions using SMART-Seq v4 Ultra Low Input.

Whole-study results and caveats: Re-detected after boosting: most primary clones, around 96% of CD4 and 80% to 90% of CD8. Highly abundant clonotypes carried over from the bulk population could end up in FACS-sorted repertoires as contaminants. A small share of clonotypes appeared in both CD4 and CD8 compartments.

This material consisted of CD8+ T cells sorted from PBMCs, taken 5 days after the yellow fever booster vaccination. The chain is built from TRBV5-6 and TRBJ2-1; 9 nucleotides match TRBD2. The clonotype was recovered from a man aged 18 to 30 who received the YFV17D yellow fever vaccine. CDR3 residues: CASSETSGASKEQFF. The DNA of the CDR3 is TGTGCCAGCAGCGAGACTAGCGGTGCTTCAAAGGAGCAGTTCTTC.